This T cell receptor beta chain was recorded in a study of OX40 agonist ivuxolimab in advanced cancers. The overall study: Antecedent anti-PD-1, anti-PD-L1 or anti-CTLA-4 therapy was permissible, with under 50% having received some.

This CDR3 contains 14 residues. V was trimmed by 0 bases and J by 4 bases, leaving 10 bases between them. CDR1 is SGDLS and CDR2 is YYNGEE in the germline V gene. The table came from immunoSEQ multiplex PCR; TCRdb's copy has only in-frame clones and leaves some out. The repertoire holds about 46,000 clones, with about 91% as singletons. This TCR was sampled from an adult with an advanced solid tumor such as melanoma, head and neck, liver or kidney cancer. The input for sequencing was CD4+ or CD8+ T cells sorted from blood, taken in a trial of the OX40 agonist ivuxolimab. The chain employs TRBV9 and TRBJ1-1; no reliable D call. The CDR3 here is CASSVVGVGTEAFF. DNA for the CDR3: TGTGCCAGCAGCGTAGTTGGGGTAGGCACTGAAGCTTTCTTT.